A selection of T cell receptor beta chains follows, all from one sample in a study of blood T cells in healthy people across ages. TCRdb processed the 5' RACE reads anew with MiXCR; each CDR3 protein has one entry. The data show 1.5 million to 2 million distinct CDR3 sequences, 39% seen once. Sequencing was done on a sample of blood. The receptor set was obtained from a human donor in good health. The CDR3 runs from the conserved cysteine through the conserved F or W. The D gene is left open where the match is weak. Clone size appears in some rows only: once, few, many, or a class for an expanded clone.

TRBD1	TRBJ1-2	-	TRBV29-1	CSVGGQTSYGYTF	TGCAGCGTTGGGGGACAGACCAGTTATGGCTACACCTTC
-	TRBJ2-3	-	TRBV6-5	CASSYVPDFSTDTQYF	TGTGCCAGCAGTTACGTCCCAGATTTTAGCACAGATACGCAGTATTTT
-	TRBJ1-1	-	TRBV6-6	CASSYSTWREAFF	TGTGCCAGCAGTTACTCGACGTGGAGGGAAGCTTTCTTT
-	TRBJ2-6	-	TRBV7-2	CASSLKRAVLGSGANILTF	TGTGCCAGCAGCTTAAAGAGGGCAGTTCTGGGCTCTGGGGCCAACATCCTGACTTTC
-	TRBJ1-1	-	TRBV12-3/TRBV12-4	CASSRAGAYTEAFF	TGTGCCAGCAGCCGAGCCGGGGCCTACACTGAAGCTTTCTTT
-	TRBJ1-4	-	TRBV4-3	CASSQDGLGAGREKLFF	TGCGCCAGCAGCCAAGACGGCCTAGGGGCAGGGCGGGAAAAACTGTTTTTT
-	TRBJ2-4	few	TRBV28	CASSLIGGSGEQYF	TGTGCCAGCAGTTTAATAGGGGGCTCGGGGGAGCAGTACTTC
-	TRBJ1-4	-	TRBV9	CASSVGAGTNEKLFF	TGTGCCAGCAGCGTAGGGGCAGGAACTAATGAAAAACTGTTTTTT
-	TRBJ2-3	-	TRBV27	CTSSGLSTDTQYF	TGTACCAGCAGTGGCCTAAGCACAGATACGCAGTATTTT
-	TRBJ2-7	-	TRBV4-3	CASSPPKGRTGCCEQYF	TGCGCCAGCAGCCCGCCCAAAGGTAGGACTGGCTGCTGCGAGCAGTACTTC
TRBD1	TRBJ1-5	-	TRBV3-1	CASSQGDSVQHF	TGTGCCAGCAGCCAAGGGGACAGCGTCCAGCATTTT
-	TRBJ2-1	few	TRBV6-2/TRBV6-3	CASSYSMEIASPYNEQFF	TGTGCCAGCAGTTACTCGATGGAAATAGCCTCACCCTACAATGAGCAGTTCTTC
-	TRBJ1-5	-	TRBV4-3	CASSPAGMNQPQHF	TGCGCCAGCAGCCCGGCCGGGATGAATCAGCCCCAGCATTTT
TRBD1	TRBJ1-2	few	TRBV6-5	CASSQRTGMAGYTF	TGTGCCAGCAGCCAGAGGACAGGGATGGCTGGCTACACCTTC
-	TRBJ2-7	-	TRBV20-1	CSAWTPDSSSYEQYF	TGCAGTGCGTGGACCCCGGATTCTAGCTCCTACGAGCAGTACTTC
TRBD2	TRBJ2-3	-	TRBV5-1	CASSSEAGGQGDTQYF	TGCGCCAGCAGCTCCGAAGCGGGGGGGCAGGGAGATACGCAGTATTTT
-	TRBJ2-1	-	TRBV7-7	CASSSGVTYNEQFF	TGTGCTAGCAGCTCGGGGGTCACCTACAATGAGCAGTTCTTC
TRBD2	TRBJ2-7	few	TRBV7-2	CASSLTGTSSEQYF	TGTGCCAGCAGCTTGACCGGGACTAGTTCCGAGCAGTACTTC
-	TRBJ1-5	-	TRBV7-2	CASSCKGGNQPQHF	TGTGCCAGCAGCTGTAAGGGGGGTAATCAGCCCCAGCATTTT